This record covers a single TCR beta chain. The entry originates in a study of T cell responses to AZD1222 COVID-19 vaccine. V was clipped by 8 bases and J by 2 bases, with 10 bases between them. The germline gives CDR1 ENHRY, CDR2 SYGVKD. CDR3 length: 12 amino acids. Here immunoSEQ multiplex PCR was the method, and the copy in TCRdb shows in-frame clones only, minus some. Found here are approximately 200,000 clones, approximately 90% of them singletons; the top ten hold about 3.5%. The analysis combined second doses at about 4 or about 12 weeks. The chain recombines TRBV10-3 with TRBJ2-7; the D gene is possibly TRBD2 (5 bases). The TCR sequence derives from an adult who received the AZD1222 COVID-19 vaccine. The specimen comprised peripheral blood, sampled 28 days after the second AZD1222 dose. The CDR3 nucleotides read TGTGCCATCGGTGGACTGACCTACGAGCAGTACTTC. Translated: CAIGGLTYEQYF.